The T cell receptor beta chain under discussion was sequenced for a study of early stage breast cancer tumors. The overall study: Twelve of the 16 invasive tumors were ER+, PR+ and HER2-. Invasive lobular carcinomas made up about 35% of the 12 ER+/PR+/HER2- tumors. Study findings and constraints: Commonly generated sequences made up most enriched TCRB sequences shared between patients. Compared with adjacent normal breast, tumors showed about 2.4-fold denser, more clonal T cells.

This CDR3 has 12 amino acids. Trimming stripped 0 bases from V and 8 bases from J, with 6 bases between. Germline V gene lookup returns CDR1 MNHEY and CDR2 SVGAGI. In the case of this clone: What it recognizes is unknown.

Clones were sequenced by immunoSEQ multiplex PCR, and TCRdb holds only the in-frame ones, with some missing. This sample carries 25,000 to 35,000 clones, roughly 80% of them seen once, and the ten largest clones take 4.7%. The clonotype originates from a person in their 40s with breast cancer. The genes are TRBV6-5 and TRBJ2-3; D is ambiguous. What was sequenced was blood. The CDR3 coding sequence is TGTGCCAGCAGTTACTCCCTGGGTACGCAGTATTTT. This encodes CASSYSLGTQYF.